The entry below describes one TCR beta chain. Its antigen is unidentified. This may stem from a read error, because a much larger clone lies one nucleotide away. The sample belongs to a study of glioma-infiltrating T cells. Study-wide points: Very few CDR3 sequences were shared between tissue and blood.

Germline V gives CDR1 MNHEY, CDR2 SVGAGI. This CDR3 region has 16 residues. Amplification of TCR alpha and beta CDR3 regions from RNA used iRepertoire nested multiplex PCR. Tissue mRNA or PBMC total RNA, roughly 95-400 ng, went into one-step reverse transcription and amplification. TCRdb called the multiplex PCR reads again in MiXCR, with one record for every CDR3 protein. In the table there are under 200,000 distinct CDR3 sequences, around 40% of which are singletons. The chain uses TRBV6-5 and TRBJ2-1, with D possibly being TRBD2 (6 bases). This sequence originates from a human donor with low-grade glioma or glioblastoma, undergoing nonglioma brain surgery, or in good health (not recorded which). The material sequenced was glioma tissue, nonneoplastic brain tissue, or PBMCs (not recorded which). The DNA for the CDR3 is TGTGCCAGCAGTTCGCCCCGACTAGGGAGGATTGCTGAGCAGTCCTTC. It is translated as CASSSPRLGRIAEQSF.